The source of this T cell receptor beta chain is a study of blood T cell repertoires in COVID-19. Libraries were prepared by immunoSEQ multiplex PCR; TCRdb keeps only in-frame clonotypes and omits some of them. The sample includes some 130,000 clones, around 89% of them seen just once. This CDR3 contains 16 residues. V dropped 5 bases and J dropped 6; count of bases not matched to a gene: 8. Germline V gene lookup returns CDR1 MDHEN and CDR2 SYDVKM. V and J are TRBV28 and TRBJ1-5; 12 bases fit TRBD1. Sequencing was carried out using peripheral blood. This TCR was recovered from a man aged 45-65 years with active or convalescent COVID-19. CDR3 sequence: CASSLAGTGGRQPQHF. CDR3 nucleotide sequence: TGTGCCAGCAGTCTAGCCGGGACAGGGGGCCGTCAGCCCCAGCATTTT.